The source of this TCR beta chain is a study of blood T cell repertoires in COVID-19. The data were produced by immunoSEQ multiplex PCR, yet TCRdb's version contains in-frame clones alone and is incomplete. The data show about 370,000 clones, approximately 87% seen once. This CDR3 spans 16 amino acids. Germline CDR1 reads SGHRS; CDR2 reads YFSETQ. J lost 0 bases, V lost 4 bases, and 4 bases had no gene match. This rearrangement joins TRBV5-1 to TRBJ2-2, with 9 bases that match TRBD1. The clonotype originates from a woman under 40 with COVID-19, enrolled during active disease. The sequenced material came from peripheral blood. The CDR3 sequence: CASSRGQGTNTGELFF. CDR3 nucleotide sequence: TGCGCCAGCAGCCGGGGACAGGGTACGAACACCGGGGAGCTGTTTTTT.